This record concerns one TCR beta chain sequence. Its specificity is unknown. The data are from a study of T cell repertoires in cytomegalovirus infection. Overall study context: Epitope selection comprised recently identified HLA-C-restricted CMV epitopes and well-studied HLA-B-restricted CMV epitopes. CMV infection and matching HLA type were both indicated by public TCR beta signatures.

Per germline, CDR1 SEHNR and CDR2 FQNEAQ (reference sequence). V was clipped by 3 bases and J by 2 bases, with 14 bases between them. The CDR3 extends over 16 amino acids. Regarding the study as a whole: Using cumulative public TCR beta family frequency, the authors identified those who carried CMV together with the relevant HLA. The ex vivo response was dominated by HLA-C-restricted CMV-specific TCR beta clonotypes.

MiXCR, applied by TCRdb to the reads, yields one record per CDR3 protein. The sample includes 110,000 or so distinct CDR3 sequences, around 30% of them seen just once. The receptor comes from a human donor in good health (CMV status not recorded). Some clones in this sample may be carry-over from other donors' samples. The J gene is TRBJ2-1, the V gene TRBV7-9; TRBD1 might be the D (6 bases). This material consisted of CD8+ T cells from cultured PBMCs, taken from culture after CMV antigen stimulation. CDR3 DNA sequence: TGTGCCAGCAGCTTTGAACAGGGTCTCACCTACAATGAGCAGTTCTTC. It yields the protein CASSFEQGLTYNEQFF.